The T cell receptor (beta chain) described here comes from a study of T-cell memory formation after mild COVID-19. On the study more broadly: The study found TCR clusters largely donor specific. The study's findings and limits: Those CD4+ clones that contracted were mainly in CM and EM (CD8+ ones in EMRA). Memory cells collected pre-infection included some clones that later responded, suggesting cross-reactive memory joined.

TCRdb reprocessed the 5' RACE reads with MiXCR, giving one entry per CDR3 protein. The data contain roughly 600,000 distinct CDR3 sequences, approximately 18% of them singletons. This CDR3 is built from 14 residues. V lost 4 bases and J lost 1, with 14 bases in between. Looked up from germline, CDR1 is SQVTM and CDR2 is ANQGSEA. On this clonotype itself: As yet, its antigen is unknown.

This TCR was recovered from an adult woman who had mild COVID-19 (a few samples of this study predate the infection). Cell type and time point are not known. Specimen: PBMCs or a T cell subset sorted from them (not recorded which). The genes are TRBV29-1 and TRBJ2-7; D remains ambiguous. In nucleotides, the CDR3 is TGCAGCGTTGTGCTTGCCGTGGGATCCTACGAGCAGTACTTC. This encodes CSVVLAVGSYEQYF.